This TCR beta chain is drawn from a study of T cell responses to AZD1222 COVID-19 vaccine. Findings of the study overall: All repertoire sampling was performed exclusively after the peak T cell response.

Details on this clone: Its antigen remains unknown.

The CDR3 runs to 16 residues. Germline V gives CDR1 MNHEY, CDR2 SMNVEV (reference sequence). V lost 6 bases and J lost 6; bases outside the gene matches: 10. Libraries were prepared by immunoSEQ multiplex PCR; TCRdb keeps only in-frame clonotypes and omits some of them. The sample lists approximately 170,000 clones, approximately 90% occurring once. Specimen: peripheral blood, collected on day 0 of AZD1222 vaccination. The chain couples TRBV27 to TRBJ2-3, with TRBD2 matching 12 bases. This TCR derives from an adult in good health. The CDR3 protein is CASSPSGGDFTDTQYF. The CDR3 DNA reads TGTGCCAGCAGCCCTAGCGGGGGGGATTTCACCGATACGCAGTATTTT.